This T cell receptor (beta chain) was obtained from a study of blood T cell repertoires in COVID-19. Study background: Nucleic acid was either cDNA or gDNA, and it came from T cells, B-cell-depleted T cells, or PBMCs.

The CDR3 has 16 amino acids. CDR1 is GTSNPN and CDR2 is SVGIG in the germline V gene (reference sequence). The V and J ends lost 4 bases and 0 bases respectively, with 17 bases between them. Participants spanned ages about 18 to 95 years and resided in 20 to 30 US areas. Donors in Cohort 3 counted as recovered after two negative PCRs, clearance, or symptom resolution. Original methodology: Reference gene primer amplification in the assay estimated nucleated cell counts. TCRdb keeps only in-frame clones here, not all; method: immunoSEQ multiplex PCR. V, J and clone size are taken as reported in that table, and D and trimming were inferred from the DNA itself. Of around 250,000 clones detected, around 89% appear once; the ten largest clones hold roughly 3.7%. This clone was picked up one time.

The sequencing sample was made of PBMCs or T cells enriched from blood (not recorded which). The chain joins TRBV30 to TRBJ2-3; D perhaps matches TRBD1 (5 bases). This receptor was obtained from a woman aged 25 to 39 who had recovered from COVID-19. The CDR3 coding sequence is TGTGCCTGGACCCTCAAGGCAGGGTATAGCACAGATACGCAGTATTTT. Its protein product is CAWTLKAGYSTDTQYF. The whole variable domain, remainder taken from reference TRBV30 and TRBJ2-3, is SQTIHQWPATLVQPVGSPLSLECTVEGTSNPNLYWYRQAAGRGLQLLFYSVGIGQISSEVPQNLSASRPQDRQFILSSKKLLLSDSGFYLCAWTLKAGYSTDTQYFGPGTRLTVL.